A selection of T cell receptor beta chains follows, all from one sample in a study of blood T cell repertoires in COVID-19. The table came from immunoSEQ multiplex PCR; TCRdb's copy has only in-frame clones and leaves some out. The sample holds over 450,000 clones, 70% to 90% seen once. Material: peripheral blood. The receptors stem from a woman aged 50 to 60 with COVID-19, enrolled during active disease. Each CDR3 is given with its conserved first and last residue. D genes are given only for firm matches.

V gene: TRBV25-1
J gene: TRBJ1-1
D gene: NA
CDR3 protein: CASSAQGIGNTEAFF
CDR3 DNA: TGTGCCAGCAGTGCCCAGGGAATTGGGAACACTGAAGCTTTCTTT

V gene: TRBV29-1
J gene: TRBJ2-1
D gene: TRBD1
CDR3 protein: CSVRTNRQGGPYNEQFF
CDR3 DNA: TGCAGCGTTCGAACCAACAGACAGGGTGGCCCCTACAATGAGCAGTTCTTC

V gene: TRBV15
J gene: TRBJ1-3
D gene: TRBD1
CDR3 protein: CATSTDRGVGNTIYF
CDR3 DNA: TGTGCCACCAGCACCGACAGGGGGGTAGGAAACACCATATATTTT

V gene: TRBV11-3
J gene: TRBJ2-5
D gene: TRBD2
CDR3 protein: CASSLVFSGGGETQYF
CDR3 DNA: TGTGCCAGCAGCTTAGTTTTCAGCGGGGGGGGAGAGACCCAGTACTTC

V gene: TRBV9
J gene: TRBJ2-7
D gene: NA
CDR3 protein: CASSVQGGPGEQYF
CDR3 DNA: TGTGCCAGCAGCGTCCAAGGTGGGCCTGGCGAGCAGTACTTC

V gene: TRBV5-4
J gene: TRBJ2-5
D gene: NA
CDR3 protein: CASSLIAEQETQYF
CDR3 DNA: TGTGCCAGCAGCCTTATAGCGGAACAAGAGACCCAGTACTTC

V gene: TRBV7-5
J gene: TRBJ2-1
D gene: NA
CDR3 protein: CARRRSAPGTKYNEQFF
CDR3 DNA: TGTGCCAGAAGACGATCCGCCCCAGGGACTAAATACAATGAGCAGTTCTTC

V gene: TRBV5-1
J gene: TRBJ2-7
D gene: NA
CDR3 protein: CASSPSTRPYEQYF
CDR3 DNA: TGCGCCAGCAGCCCATCGACTAGACCCTACGAGCAGTACTTC

V gene: TRBV7-9
J gene: TRBJ2-2
D gene: TRBD2
CDR3 protein: CASSLALSGGTGELFF
CDR3 DNA: TGTGCCAGCAGCTTAGCGCTTTCGGGGGGCACCGGGGAGCTGTTTTTT

V gene: TRBV10-1
J gene: TRBJ1-1
D gene: TRBD1
CDR3 protein: CASSESGTGLNTEAFF
CDR3 DNA: TGCGCCAGCAGTGAGTCCGGGACAGGGTTGAACACTGAAGCTTTCTTT

V gene: TRBV5-1
J gene: TRBJ1-2
D gene: TRBD1
CDR3 protein: CASSLQPGTEVSNGYTF
CDR3 DNA: TGCGCCAGCAGCCTCCAACCCGGGACAGAGGTGTCGAATGGCTACACCTTC

V gene: TRBV7-9
J gene: TRBJ2-7
D gene: NA
CDR3 protein: CASSFVPTAETWEQYF
CDR3 DNA: TGTGCCAGCAGCTTTGTCCCCACAGCCGAGACCTGGGAGCAGTACTTC

V gene: TRBV2
J gene: TRBJ2-7
D gene: NA
CDR3 protein: CASSEPDRFPYEQYF
CDR3 DNA: TGTGCCAGCAGTGAGCCAGACAGGTTCCCCTACGAGCAGTACTTC

V gene: TRBV4-1
J gene: TRBJ1-1
D gene: NA
CDR3 protein: CASSQELRERAEAFF
CDR3 DNA: TGCGCCAGCAGCCAAGAATTGAGGGAGAGAGCTGAAGCTTTCTTT

V gene: TRBV25-1
J gene: TRBJ1-2
D gene: NA
CDR3 protein: CASSEGGSVYGYTF
CDR3 DNA: TGTGCCAGCAGTGAAGGGGGCAGTGTCTATGGCTACACCTTC

V gene: TRBV5-5
J gene: TRBJ2-7
D gene: NA
CDR3 protein: CASSLSPNYEQYF
CDR3 DNA: TGTGCCAGCAGCTTGAGCCCGAACTACGAGCAGTACTTC

V gene: TRBV30
J gene: TRBJ2-7
D gene: NA
CDR3 protein: CACTYRESYEQYF
CDR3 DNA: TGTGCCTGTACATACAGGGAGTCCTACGAGCAGTACTTC

V gene: TRBV19
J gene: TRBJ1-5
D gene: TRBD1
CDR3 protein: CASSLNPGTASNQPQHF
CDR3 DNA: TGTGCCAGTAGCCTGAACCCTGGGACAGCTAGCAATCAGCCCCAGCATTTT

V gene: TRBV3-1/TRBV3-2
J gene: TRBJ2-7
D gene: NA
CDR3 protein: CASSQGGSIGDGQYF
CDR3 DNA: TGTGCCAGCAGCCAAGGGGGAAGTATCGGGGATGGGCAGTACTTC

V gene: TRBV20-1
J gene: TRBJ1-1
D gene: NA
CDR3 protein: CSASRRTEAFF
CDR3 DNA: TGCAGTGCTAGTCGGAGGACTGAAGCTTTCTTT